Here is one TCR beta chain with its context. This sample stems from a study of shared clonotypes between healthy human individuals. Study overall: Ranging from 18 to 49 in age, donors were a couple of women and three men. CD4 naive cells filled three plates per donor, CD4 memory three, CD8 naive two and CD8 memory one.

Germline V gene data show CDR1 as SEHNR and CDR2 as FQNEAQ (reference sequence). V was pared by 5 bases and J by 6 bases, with 13 bases of the junction left unmatched. This CDR3 spans 15 amino acids. This table comes from immunoSEQ multiplex PCR, and its TCRdb copy is limited to in-frame clones, with some not included. This sample has 650,000 to 700,000 clones; 90% occur once, and the top ten carry roughly 36%. Sequenced: memory CD8+ T cells from PBMCs. Subset here: CD45RO+ cells pooled with CCR7-negative TemRA cells. This sequence originates from a young man in good health. Some clones in this sample may be carry-over from other donors' samples. J is TRBJ2-7 and V is TRBV7-9; 7 nucleotides agree with TRBD1. The CDR3 sequence: CASSPSTGRVGEQYF. CDR3 nucleotides: TGTGCCAGCAGCCCTTCGACAGGGAGAGTCGGCGAGCAGTACTTC.